This T cell receptor beta chain was found in a study of identical twins. This CDR3 contains 14 residues. V lost 3 bases and J 1 base, leaving 10 bases between the germline ends. CDR1 is DFQATT and CDR2 is SNEGSKA in the germline V gene (reference sequence). This clonotype was found a few times. One entry per CDR3 protein, called by TCRdb with MiXCR from the 5' RACE reads. In the table there are hundreds of thousands of distinct CDR3 sequences, roughly 20% of which are singletons. In addition, the sample was reused for a study of T cells expressing NK-cell markers.

The sequence was collected from a woman younger than 35 in good health. This sequence joins TRBV20-1 and TRBJ1-5, with D unclear. Input material: PBMCs. This chain's CDR3 is CSASVGGSNQPQHF. Here the CDR3 DNA reads TGCAGTGCTAGTGTGGGCGGGAGCAATCAGCCCCAGCATTTT.